The 27 T cell receptor beta chains listed next were all sequenced from one sample in a study of shared clonotypes between healthy human individuals. The repertoire was sequenced with immunoSEQ multiplex PCR; TCRdb's copy has only in-frame clones and lacks some. The sample holds more than 2 million clones, roughly 94% seen once. Sequencing used naive CD4+ T cells sorted from blood. Subset indicated: CD45RA+ positively selected. Receptors were obtained from a young man in good health.

This clone was recorded only once. The gene calls are TRBV7-2 and TRBJ2-5; D may be TRBD2 (6 bases). Germline values: CDR1 SGHTA, CDR2 FQGNSA. The CDR3 is made up of 16 amino acids. The V gene lost 5 bases and the J gene lost 0 bases, with 16 bases spanning the gap. In DNA form, the CDR3 reads TGTGCCAGCAGCCCACGCCCTAGCGCCAACCAAGAGACCCAGTACTTC. This codes for CASSPRPSANQETQYF.

The gene calls are TRBV5-1 and TRBJ1-2; D uncertain. Trimming left V 0 bases short and J 4 bases short, with 10 bases between. Germline V lookup: CDR1 SGHRS, CDR2 YFSETQ. This CDR3 comprises 14 residues. The CDR3 region is CASSLDSRTYGYTF. The CDR3 nucleotides are TGCGCCAGCAGCTTGGACAGCAGGACCTATGGCTACACCTTC.

This clone appeared a single time. This sequence joins TRBV20-1 and TRBJ2-5; D not resolved. Germline CDR1 and CDR2: DFQATT and SNEGSKA (reference sequence). The CDR3 is made up of 10 amino acids. V lost 3 bases to trimming and J lost 7 bases, with 6 bases between them. The CDR3 here is CSASLGTQYF. The DNA for the CDR3 is TGCAGTGCTAGCCTTGGGACCCAGTACTTC.

The rearrangement joins TRBV5-5 to TRBJ1-2; 9 bases are shared with TRBD1. There are 16 residues in the CDR3. The V gene end was trimmed by 3 bases and the J gene end by 8 bases; junction bases not matched to a gene: 14. The germline CDR1 and CDR2 sequences are SGHKS and YYEKEE (reference sequence). DNA of the CDR3: TGTGCCAGCAGCTCTACACCGGACAGGGGCGGCAGGGGCTACACCTTC. Amino acids: CASSSTPDRGGRGYTF.

The chain's CDR3 is CASSERAELFF. The CDR3 DNA sequence: TGTGCCAGCAGTGAAAGGGCGGAACTGTTTTTT. J is TRBJ1-4 and V is TRBV6-1; D ambiguous. V was trimmed by 2 bases and J by 12 bases, leaving 7 bases between them. The CDR3 loop spans 11 amino acids. Germline-derived CDR1 and CDR2 are MNHNS and SASEGT.

This sequence joins TRBV7-9 and TRBJ1-1; D perhaps matches TRBD1 (5 bases). The CDR3 sequence is 13 residues long. The V gene's germline CDR1 is SEHNR and CDR2 FQNEAQ (reference sequence). Trimming removed 7 bases at V and 3 bases at J, with 12 bases between. The CDR3 protein is CASTSSGDTEAFF. As DNA, the CDR3 is TGTGCCAGCACCTCGTCGGGGGACACTGAAGCTTTCTTT.

As concerns this clone: Within the sample, other DNA sequences also encode this same CDR3. This chain joins TRBV20-1 and TRBJ1-3; D gene uncertain. The CDR3 consists of 11 residues. CDR1 DFQATT and CDR2 SNEGSKA come from the germline V gene (reference sequence). Trimming took off 7 bases at V and 0 bases at J, with 4 bases between the two ends. The CDR3, as DNA: TGCAGTGGCGTCTCTGGAAACACCATATATTTT. Translation: CSGVSGNTIYF.

The rearrangement uses TRBV19 and TRBJ1-2, with 7 bases fitting TRBD1. V shed 4 bases and J 8 bases; nucleotides not matched to a gene: 13. Germline loops: CDR1 LNHDA, CDR2 SQIVND (reference sequence). CDR3 length: 15 amino acids. The chain's CDR3 is CASSRTGPGDRGYTF. In nucleotides, the CDR3 is TGTGCCAGTAGTAGGACAGGTCCTGGGGATCGGGGCTACACCTTC.

The chain employs TRBV10-3 and TRBJ2-1; no clear D gene. The CDR3 extends over 15 amino acids. With 8 bases removed from V and 2 bases from J, the gap between germline ends came to 16 bases. CDR1 is ENHRY and CDR2 is SYGVKD in the germline V gene. The CDR3 DNA sequence: TGTGCCATCGGAGAGAGGTACGAAACCTACAATGAGCAGTTCTTC. The encoded protein is CAIGERYETYNEQFF.

With regard to this clone: This specimen includes other DNA sequences encoding the same CDR3. The V call is TRBV28, the J call TRBJ1-4, with 8 bases fitting TRBD1. J lost 7 bases, V lost 2 bases, and 6 bases had no gene match. The germline V gene encodes CDR1 MDHEN and CDR2 SYDVKM. The CDR3 covers 15 residues. The DNA for the CDR3 is TGTGCCAGCAGTTTACCTACAGGGGGTAGTGAAAAACTGTTTTTT. Encoded protein: CASSLPTGGSEKLFF.

The chain couples TRBV19 to TRBJ2-4; the match to TRBD2 covers 16 bases. The germline V gene has CDR1 LNHDA and CDR2 SQIVND (reference sequence). This CDR3 is built from 18 residues. The V gene end was trimmed by 3 bases and the J gene end by 7 bases; junction bases not matched to a gene: 9. DNA of the CDR3: TGTGCCAGTAGTATGGCCGGGACTAGCGGGGGGGCCCGGAACATTCAGTACTTC. As protein: CASSMAGTSGGARNIQYF.

On this clone: Other DNA sequences in this specimen translate into the identical CDR3. The chain employs TRBV29-1 and TRBJ2-2; 8 nucleotides align to TRBD2. Germline V CDR1 and CDR2: SQVTM, ANQGSEA. V was clipped by 6 bases and J by 6 bases; unmatched bases: 9. This CDR3 has 14 amino acids. The CDR3 bases are TGCAGCGTCGGACCGGGAGGGCGTGCCGGGGAGCTGTTTTTT. Its translation is CSVGPGGRAGELFF.

The chain carries TRBV21-1 and TRBJ2-3; the table's D call, TRBD2, has no DNA check behind it. TRBV21-1 is a known pseudogene. This CDR3 spans 15 amino acids. The CDR3 region is CASRCSRTRRDTQYF. Written as DNA, the CDR3 is TGTGCCAGCAGGTGCTCGAGGACTAGAAGGGATACGCAGTATTTT.

The chain combines TRBV6-6 with TRBJ2-7; TRBD1 might be the D (5 bases). V was clipped by 4 bases and J by 1 base, with 14 bases between them. This CDR3 spans 15 amino acids. Germline V gives CDR1 MNHNY, CDR2 SVGAGI (reference sequence). The CDR3 is CASSSVSGASYEQYF. CDR3 sequence (DNA): TGTGCCAGCAGTTCCGTGAGTGGGGCGTCCTACGAGCAGTACTTC.

The chain uses TRBV9 and TRBJ1-3; D is perhaps TRBD1 (6 bases). The CDR3 spans 15 residues. Trimming took off 0 bases at V and 4 bases at J, with 11 bases between the two ends. Germline V gene lookup returns CDR1 SGDLS and CDR2 YYNGEE. This CDR3 reads CASSVGDTGGNTIYF. For the CDR3, the DNA is TGTGCCAGCAGCGTAGGGGACACAGGGGGAAACACCATATATTTT.

The chain recombines TRBV7-8 with TRBJ2-2; 8 bases map to TRBD2. The CDR3 loop spans 19 amino acids. Trimming removed 5 bases from V and 0 bases from J; junction bases left unmatched: 14. CDR1 and CDR2 from the germline V gene are SGHVS and FQNEAQ. The CDR3 DNA is TGTGCCAGCAGCGTAAGGGCTATGAGCGGGGGAGCGAACACCGGGGAGCTGTTTTTT. Translated, it gives CASSVRAMSGGANTGELFF.

The V gene is TRBV12-5, the J gene TRBJ2-7; no firm D call. This CDR3 is 16 amino acids long. The V gene's germline CDR1 is LGHNT and CDR2 FRNRAP. Trimming left V 0 bases short and J 6 bases short, with 18 bases between. The CDR3 loop reads CASGLVLGNRYSEQYF. The CDR3 coding sequence is TGTGCTAGTGGTTTGGTACTTGGTAACAGATATTCCGAGCAGTACTTC.

CDR3 sequence: CASSQEASGRIEQFF. DNA of the CDR3: TGCGCCAGCAGCCAAGAAGCTAGCGGGAGAATTGAGCAGTTCTTC. The chain employs TRBV4-3 and TRBJ2-1, with TRBD2 identical over 10 bases. The CDR3 loop spans 15 amino acids. Germline CDR1 LGHNA, CDR2 YSLEER. Trimming cost V 0 bases and J 9 bases; bases outside gene matches: 5.

This sequence joins TRBV5-1 and TRBJ1-3, with D maybe TRBD1 (6 bases). The V gene's germline CDR1 is SGHRS and CDR2 YFSETQ. Deletions cut 2 bases from V and 3 bases from J, with 9 bases between. This CDR3 has 14 residues. DNA for the CDR3: TGCGCCAGCAGCTTCAAGGGGGATGGAAACACCATATATTTT. Its translation is CASSFKGDGNTIYF.

The gene calls are TRBV9 and TRBJ1-4, with TRBD1 identical over 7 bases. V lost 0 bases and J lost 3; bases outside the gene matches: 2. The CDR3 length is 15 residues. From germline, CDR1 is SGDLS and CDR2 YYNGEE. The CDR3 DNA reads TGTGCCAGCAGCGTAGGCGACAGGGCTAATGAAAAACTGTTTTTT. Translated, it gives CASSVGDRANEKLFF.

The CDR3 DNA reads TGTGCCAGCAGCCCGGACGGTAGTAACTACAATGAGCAGTTCTTC. This gives the protein CASSPDGSNYNEQFF. The rearrangement links TRBV9 to TRBJ2-1, with D uncertain. The CDR3 extends over 15 amino acids. Germline CDR1 is SGDLS and CDR2 is YYNGEE. V lost 4 bases and J lost 3, with 14 bases in between.

The chain has TRBV11-2 and TRBJ2-3; D may be TRBD2 (6 bases). The V end was cut by 0 bases, the J end by 4 bases, with 11 bases between. The germline V gene has CDR1 SGHAT and CDR2 FQNNGV. The CDR3 sequence is 15 residues long. Here the CDR3 DNA reads TGTGCCAGCAGCTTAGATACCGGGAGTTCAGATACGCAGTATTTT. Its protein product is CASSLDTGSSDTQYF.

This clone was counted only a few times. This chain uses TRBV19 with TRBJ2-7; either TRBD1 or TRBD2 may fit D (6 bases each). With 7 bases removed from V and 7 bases from J, the gap between germline ends came to 20 bases. The CDR3 runs to 14 residues. Per germline, CDR1 LNHDA and CDR2 SQIVND (reference sequence). CDR3 protein: CASKSGAYNGEQYF. The CDR3 nucleotides are TGTGCCAGTAAATCGGGGGCGTATAATGGGGAGCAGTACTTC. Looking up the rest from reference TRBV19 and TRBJ2-7 gives the full variable domain: DGGITQSPKYLFRKEGQNVTLSCEQNLNHDAMYWYRQDPGQGLRLIYYSQIVNDFQKGDIAEGYSVSREKKESFPLTVTSAQKNPTAFYLCASKSGAYNGEQYFGPGTRLTVT.

The chain is built from TRBV6-6 and TRBJ2-1; 9 bases map to TRBD2. Germline-derived CDR1 and CDR2 are MNHNY and SVGAGI (reference sequence). The length of the CDR3 is 15 residues. The J segment lost 0 bases and the V segment lost 6 bases, leaving 3 bases of the junction unmatched. The CDR3 is CASSQTSGSYNEQFF. For the CDR3, the DNA is TGTGCCAGCAGCCAGACTAGCGGCTCCTACAATGAGCAGTTCTTC.

This rearrangement joins TRBV5-4 to TRBJ2-7; TRBD2 might be the D (6 bases). CDR1 and CDR2 (germline): SGHNT, YYREEE (reference sequence). V was clipped by 1 base and J by 6 bases, with 14 bases between them. The CDR3 spans 14 residues. DNA for the CDR3: TGTGCCAGCAGCTTGCGACTAGATTTTGCCGAGCAGTACTTC. Translating gives CASSLRLDFAEQYF.

The J gene is TRBJ2-1, the V gene TRBV2, with 8 bases fitting TRBD1. CDR1 is SNHLY and CDR2 is FYNNEI in the germline V gene. CDR3 length equals 15 residues. V dropped 1 base and J dropped 8; count of bases not matched to a gene: 7. CDR3 nucleotide sequence: TGTGCCAGCAGTGAAGGGCAGGGGGCTGGTGATGAGCAGTTCTTC. As protein: CASSEGQGAGDEQFF. Looking up the rest from reference TRBV2 and TRBJ2-1 gives the full variable domain: EPEVTQTPSHQVTQMGQEVILRCVPISNHLYFYWYRQILGQKVEFLVSFYNNEISEKSEIFDDQFSVERPDGSNFTLKIRSTKLEDSAMYFCASSEGQGAGDEQFFGPGTRLTVL.

The CDR3 reads CASSAGLAGAKDTQYF. DNA of the CDR3: TGTGCCAGCAGCGCCGGACTAGCGGGGGCCAAAGATACGCAGTATTTT. This rearrangement joins TRBV25-1 to TRBJ2-3; 13 bases fit TRBD2. Germline V gene lookup returns CDR1 MGHDK and CDR2 SYGVNS. CDR3 size: 16 residues. The junction had 8 bases not matched to a gene; V was cut back by 6 bases and J by 5 bases.